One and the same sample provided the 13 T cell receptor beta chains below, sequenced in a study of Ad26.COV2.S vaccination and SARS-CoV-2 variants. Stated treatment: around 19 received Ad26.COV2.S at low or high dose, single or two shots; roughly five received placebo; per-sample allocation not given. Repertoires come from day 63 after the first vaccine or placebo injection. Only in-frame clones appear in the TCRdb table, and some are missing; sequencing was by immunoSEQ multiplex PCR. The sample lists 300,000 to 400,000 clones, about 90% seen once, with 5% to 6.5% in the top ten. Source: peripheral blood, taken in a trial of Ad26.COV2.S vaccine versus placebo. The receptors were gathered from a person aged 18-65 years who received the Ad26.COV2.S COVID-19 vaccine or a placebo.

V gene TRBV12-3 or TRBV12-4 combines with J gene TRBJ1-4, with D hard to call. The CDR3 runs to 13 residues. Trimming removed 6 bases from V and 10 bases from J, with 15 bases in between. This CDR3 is CASSPRLEGKLFF. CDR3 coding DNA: TGTGCCAGCAGCCCGAGGCTTGAAGGAAAACTGTTTTTT.

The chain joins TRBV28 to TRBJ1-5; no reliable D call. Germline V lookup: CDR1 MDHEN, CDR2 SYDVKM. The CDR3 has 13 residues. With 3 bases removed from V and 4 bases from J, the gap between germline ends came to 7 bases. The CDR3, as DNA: TGTGCCAGCAGTTTGAAGGCGAATCAGCCCCAGCATTTT. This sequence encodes CASSLKANQPQHF.

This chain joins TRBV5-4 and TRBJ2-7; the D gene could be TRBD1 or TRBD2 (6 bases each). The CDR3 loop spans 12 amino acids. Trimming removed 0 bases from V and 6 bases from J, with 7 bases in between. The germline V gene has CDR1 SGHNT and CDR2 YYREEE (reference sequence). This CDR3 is CASSLEGGEQYF. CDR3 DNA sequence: TGTGCCAGCAGCTTGGAGGGGGGCGAGCAGTACTTC.

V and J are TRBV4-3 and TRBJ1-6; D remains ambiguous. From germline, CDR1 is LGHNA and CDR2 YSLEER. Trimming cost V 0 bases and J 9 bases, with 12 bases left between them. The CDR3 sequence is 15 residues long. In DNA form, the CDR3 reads TGCGCCAGCAGCCAAGAGAGCGGGTTGTCTTCACCCCTCCACTTT. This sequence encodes CASSQESGLSSPLHF.

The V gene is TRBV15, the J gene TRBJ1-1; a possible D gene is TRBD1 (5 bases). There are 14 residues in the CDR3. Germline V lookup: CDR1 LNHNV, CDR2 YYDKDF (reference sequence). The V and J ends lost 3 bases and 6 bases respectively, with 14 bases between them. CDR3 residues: CATSRTPTASEAFF. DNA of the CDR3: TGTGCCACCAGCAGGACTCCGACAGCATCTGAAGCTTTCTTT. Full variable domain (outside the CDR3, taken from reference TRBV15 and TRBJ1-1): DAMVIQNPRYQVTQFGKPVTLSCSQTLNHNVMYWYQQKSSQAPKLLFHYYDKDFNNEADTPDNFQSRRPNTSFCFLDIRSPGLGDTAMYLCATSRTPTASEAFFGQGTRLTVV.

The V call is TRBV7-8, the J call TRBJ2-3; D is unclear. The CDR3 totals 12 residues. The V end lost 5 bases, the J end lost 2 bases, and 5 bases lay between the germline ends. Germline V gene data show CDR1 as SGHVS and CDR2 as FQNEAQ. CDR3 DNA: TGTGCCAGCAGCCGGACCACAGATACGCAGTATTTT. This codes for CASSRTTDTQYF.

CDR3 protein: CASSEDEVIYEQYV. The CDR3 DNA is TGTGCCAGCAGTGAAGATGAGGTAATCTACGAGCAGTACGTC. V and J are TRBV6-1 and TRBJ2-7; D is ambiguous. CDR3 length: 14 residues. Germline V CDR1 and CDR2: MNHNS, SASEGT. V lost 1 base and J lost 3, with 10 bases in between.

The CDR3 protein is CASSLAGGVVRTEAFF. DNA for the CDR3: TGCGCCAGCAGCTTGGCGGGGGGTGTCGTGAGGACTGAAGCTTTCTTT. This chain connects TRBV5-1 to TRBJ1-1; tentatively, D is TRBD1 (5 bases). V dropped 0 bases and J dropped 5 bases, with 17 bases sitting between them. There are 16 residues in the CDR3. Germline V gives CDR1 SGHRS, CDR2 YFSETQ.

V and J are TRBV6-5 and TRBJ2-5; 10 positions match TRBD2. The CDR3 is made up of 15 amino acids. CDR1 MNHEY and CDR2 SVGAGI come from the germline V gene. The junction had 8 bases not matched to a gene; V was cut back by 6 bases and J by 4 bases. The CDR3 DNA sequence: TGTGCCAGCAGCCAATGGGCTAGCGGGGGAGAGACCCAGTACTTC. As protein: CASSQWASGGETQYF.

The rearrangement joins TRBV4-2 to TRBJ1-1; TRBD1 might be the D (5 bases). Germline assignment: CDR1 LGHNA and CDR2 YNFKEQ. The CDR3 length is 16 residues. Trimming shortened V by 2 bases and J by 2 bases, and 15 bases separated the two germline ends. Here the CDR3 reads CASSQNLRVGNTEAFF. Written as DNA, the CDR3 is TGTGCCAGCAGCCAAAACCTCAGGGTCGGCAACACTGAAGCTTTCTTT.

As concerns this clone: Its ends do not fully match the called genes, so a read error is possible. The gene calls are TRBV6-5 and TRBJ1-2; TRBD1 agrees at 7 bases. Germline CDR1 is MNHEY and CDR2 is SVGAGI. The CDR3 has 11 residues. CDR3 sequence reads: CASRENRGEVF. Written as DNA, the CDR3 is TGTGCCAGCCGAGAAAACAGGGGTGAGGTCTTC.

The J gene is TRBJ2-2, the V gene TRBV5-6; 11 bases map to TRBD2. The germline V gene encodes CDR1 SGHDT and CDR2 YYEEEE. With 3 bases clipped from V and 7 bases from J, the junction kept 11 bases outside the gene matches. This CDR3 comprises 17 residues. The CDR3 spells CASSSSTSGSLSGELFF. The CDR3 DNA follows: TGTGCCAGCAGCTCCTCCACTAGCGGGAGTTTAAGCGGGGAGCTGTTTTTT.

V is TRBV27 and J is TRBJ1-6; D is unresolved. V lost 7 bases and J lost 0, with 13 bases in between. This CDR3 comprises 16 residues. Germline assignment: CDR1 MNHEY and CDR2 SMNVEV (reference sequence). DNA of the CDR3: TGTGCCAGCAATACAGTAGGGTCCTCCTATAATTCACCCCTCCACTTT. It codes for CASNTVGSSYNSPLHF.